These 15 T cell receptor beta chains were sequenced from one sample in a study of cytomegalovirus exposure and HLA in healthy donors (dated by TCRdb to 2017 to 2019). The library was built by means of the immunoSEQ multiplex PCR assay. The table was pulled from immuneACCESS by TCRdb, which kept in-frame rearrangements only. Such tables lose some clones; where checked, under half of the loss comes from unresolved V genes, and the rest has no known cause. The sample records tens of thousands of clones, roughly 90% of which are singletons. Clones ranked in the top ten supply around 1.2% of the sample. The sequenced sample consisted of PBMCs. Every receptor here comes from a woman in her late teens or twenties in good health and CMV-seronegative.

This chain joins TRBV7-9 and TRBJ1-1; D may be TRBD1 (6 bases). The CDR3 is 15 residues long. V was shortened by 1 base and J by 1 base, with 10 bases between the two germline ends. In germline, CDR1 is SEHNR, CDR2 FQNEAQ (reference sequence). CDR3 loop: CASSLVPGQNTEAFF. DNA of the CDR3: TGTGCCAGCAGCTTAGTCCCGGGACAGAACACTGAAGCTTTCTTT.

The chain links TRBV29-1 to TRBJ2-5; D is unclear. The germline V and J ends were trimmed by 5 bases and 1 base, with 8 bases remaining between them. This CDR3 contains 12 residues. Germline lookup yields CDR1 SQVTM and CDR2 ANQGSEA. CDR3 region: CSVRSLQETQYF. DNA for the CDR3: TGCAGCGTTCGTAGTCTCCAAGAGACCCAGTACTTC.

This chain uses TRBV9 with TRBJ2-2, with 12 bases fitting TRBD2. Germline CDR1 and CDR2: SGDLS and YYNGEE. V was clipped by 2 bases and J by 2 bases; unmatched bases: 7. The CDR3 sequence is 18 residues long. The CDR3, as DNA: TGTGCCAGCAGCGTTGGTTTGGGACTAGCGGGTAACACCGGGGAGCTGTTTTTT. The encoded protein is CASSVGLGLAGNTGELFF.

This clone has just a few counts. V gene TRBV6-1 combines with J gene TRBJ1-5; a possible D gene is TRBD1 (5 bases). The CDR3 totals 15 residues. Germline CDR1 is MNHNS and CDR2 is SASEGT. Trimming shortened V by 0 bases and J by 4 bases, and 10 bases separated the two germline ends. The CDR3 sequence is CASSEAGGGNQPQHF. The CDR3 DNA reads TGTGCCAGCAGTGAAGCCGGGGGTGGTAATCAGCCCCAGCATTTT.

The V and J genes are TRBV25-1 and TRBJ2-2, with TRBD1 identical over 7 bases. The CDR3 is made up of 15 amino acids. The germline V gene encodes CDR1 MGHDK and CDR2 SYGVNS. The V gene end was trimmed by 3 bases and the J gene end by 7 bases; junction bases not matched to a gene: 8. CDR3 protein: CASSDRDRDSGELFF. The CDR3 DNA reads TGTGCCAGCAGTGACCGGGACAGAGACAGCGGGGAGCTGTTTTTT.

Comment on this clone: In the same sample, other DNA sequences code for this CDR3. J is TRBJ2-7 and V is TRBV5-1; 10 bases align to TRBD2. Germline trimming cut 0 bases from V and 6 bases from J; bases unmatched to any gene: 6. The CDR3 sequence is 15 residues long. CDR1 and CDR2 from the germline V gene are SGHRS and YFSETQ. The DNA of the CDR3 is TGCGCCAGCAGCTTGGACGGGACTAGCGCCCTCGAGCAGTACTTC. Residues: CASSLDGTSALEQYF.

J is TRBJ2-7 and V is TRBV21-1; TRBD1 reflects the table's D call only, with no check against the DNA. TRBV21-1 is classified as a pseudogene. The length of the CDR3 is 14 residues. The CDR3 spells CASSKPGSSYEQYF. The CDR3 nucleotides are TGTGCCAGCAGCAAACCAGGAAGCTCCTACGAGCAGTACTTC.

The chain employs TRBV7-2 and TRBJ2-1; 8 bases align to TRBD2. The CDR3 extends over 13 amino acids. V shed 4 bases, J shed 7 bases, and the junction held 3 bases outside the gene matches. The germline V gene has CDR1 SGHTA and CDR2 FQGNSA. CDR3 in amino acids: CASSSLAANEQFF. For the CDR3, the DNA is TGTGCCAGCAGCTCACTAGCGGCGAATGAGCAGTTCTTC. The full variable domain, rest sourced from reference TRBV7-2 and TRBJ2-1, is GAGVSQSPSNKVTEKGKDVELRCDPISGHTALYWYRQSLGQGLEFLIYFQGNSAPDKSGLPSDRFSAERTGGSVSTLTIQRTQQEDSAVYLCASSSLAANEQFFGPGTRLTVL.

J is TRBJ1-1 and V is TRBV6-7; D may be TRBD1 (5 bases). TRBV6-7 is given ORF status, its function remaining uncertain. The CDR3 loop spans 17 amino acids. V was pared by 0 bases and J by 4 bases, with 18 bases between. The DNA for the CDR3 is TGTGCCAGCAGTTACTCCAGCGAGTGGGGGGGAGTCACTGAAGCTTTCTTT. The encoded protein is CASSYSSEWGGVTEAFF.

J is TRBJ2-7 and V is TRBV10-3; 10 bases map to TRBD1. From germline, CDR1 is ENHRY and CDR2 SYGVKD. The CDR3 has 14 residues. The V segment lost 5 bases and the J segment 3 bases; nucleotides outside the gene matches: 4. The CDR3 reads CAISLGQGDYEQYF. The CDR3 DNA reads as TGTGCCATCAGTCTTGGACAGGGGGACTACGAGCAGTACTTC.

This rearrangement joins TRBV10-1 to TRBJ2-7; TRBD1 matches 7 bases. Germline V gene data show CDR1 as WNHNN and CDR2 as SYGVQD (reference sequence). The junction had 20 bases not matched to a gene; V was cut back by 7 bases and J by 2 bases. The CDR3 is 18 residues long. This chain's CDR3 is CASKSHRGKLSVPYEQYF. The CDR3 DNA reads TGCGCCAGCAAGTCTCACAGGGGTAAGCTATCGGTGCCCTACGAGCAGTACTTC.

The V gene is TRBV19, the J gene TRBJ1-5, with a possible D match to TRBD1 (6 bases). V lost 4 bases and J lost 7, with 11 bases in between. The V gene's germline CDR1 is LNHDA and CDR2 SQIVND (reference sequence). The CDR3 is 13 amino acids. In DNA form, the CDR3 reads TGTGCCAGTAGTACAGGGGAAGGGCAGCCCCAGCATTTT. Residues: CASSTGEGQPQHF.

The chain uses TRBV5-1 and TRBJ1-4; the D is unclear. The V end lost 5 bases, the J end lost 7 bases, and 9 bases lay between the germline ends. The CDR3 totals 12 residues. The germline gives CDR1 SGHRS, CDR2 YFSETQ. CDR3 amino acids: CASSSRGEKLFF. CDR3 DNA: TGCGCCAGCAGTTCCCGGGGTGAAAAACTGTTTTTT.

The chain recombines TRBV7-9 with TRBJ1-4; 7 bases match TRBD1. The CDR3 covers 17 residues. The V gene's germline CDR1 is SEHNR and CDR2 FQNEAQ (reference sequence). V lost 6 bases, J lost 8 bases, and 18 bases stayed unmatched. The CDR3 region has the DNA TGTGCCAGCAGACCGGAATGGAGGGGGCGTGTGGAAGAAAAACTGTTTTTT. It translates to CASRPEWRGRVEEKLFF.

This chain uses TRBV4-2 with TRBJ2-3; 7 positions agree with TRBD2. Germline V CDR1 and CDR2: LGHNA, YNFKEQ. CDR3 length: 16 amino acids. Unmatched junction bases numbered 9, after V lost 1 base and J lost 5 bases. The CDR3 nucleotides read TGTGCCAGCAGCCAAGCCCCGGGCGGGGGTGGAGATACGCAGTATTTT. Its protein is CASSQAPGGGGDTQYF.